What follows describes a single T cell receptor (beta chain). What it binds is unknown. The data stem from a study of T cell repertoires in cytomegalovirus infection. Study overall: CMV infection together with matching HLA type was indicated by public TCR beta signatures. Study observations and caveats: CMV carriers with the relevant HLA were identified by cumulative public TCR beta family frequency. Clonotype analysis showed dominance of the ex vivo response by HLA-C-restricted CMV-specific TCR beta clonotypes.

Germline CDR1 DFQATT, CDR2 SNEGSKA (reference sequence). The ends lost 6 bases at V and 0 bases at J; junction bases unmatched: 6. The CDR3 loop spans 15 amino acids. Each CDR3 protein is one row after TCRdb ran MiXCR on the reads. This table has over 200,000 distinct CDR3 sequences, roughly 13% appearing once. The chain couples TRBV20-1 to TRBJ2-4; 9 bases map to TRBD1. The source of this sequence is a human donor in good health (CMV status not recorded). Some clones in this sample may be carry-over from other donors' samples. Sequencing was performed on PBMCs. The CDR3 region is CSAPGQGLAKNIQYF. In DNA, the CDR3 is TGCAGTGCCCCTGGACAGGGGTTAGCCAAAAACATTCAGTACTTC.